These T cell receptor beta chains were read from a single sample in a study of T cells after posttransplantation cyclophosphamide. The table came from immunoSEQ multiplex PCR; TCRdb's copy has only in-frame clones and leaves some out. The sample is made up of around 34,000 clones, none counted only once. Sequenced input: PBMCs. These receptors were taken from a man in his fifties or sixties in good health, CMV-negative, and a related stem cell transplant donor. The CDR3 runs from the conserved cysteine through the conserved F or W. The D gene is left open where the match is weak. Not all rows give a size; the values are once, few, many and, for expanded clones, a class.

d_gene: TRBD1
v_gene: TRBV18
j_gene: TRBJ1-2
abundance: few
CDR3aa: CASSPPSTGVHGYTF
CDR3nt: TGTGCCAGCTCACCACCTAGCACAGGGGTTCATGGCTACACCTTC

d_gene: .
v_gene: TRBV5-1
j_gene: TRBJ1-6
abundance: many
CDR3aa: CASSSGGFGSPLHF
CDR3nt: TGCGCCAGCAGCTCGGGCGGGTTCGGTTCACCCCTCCACTTT

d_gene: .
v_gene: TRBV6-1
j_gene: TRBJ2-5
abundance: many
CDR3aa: CASSAEGDKRTQYF
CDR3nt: TGTGCCAGCAGTGCCGAGGGTGACAAGAGAACCCAGTACTTC

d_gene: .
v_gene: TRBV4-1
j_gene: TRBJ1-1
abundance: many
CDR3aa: CASSQDVRGPRPWEAFF
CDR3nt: TGCGCCAGCAGCCAAGATGTGAGAGGGCCCCGCCCCTGGGAAGCTTTCTTT

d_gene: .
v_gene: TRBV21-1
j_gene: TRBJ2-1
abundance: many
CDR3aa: CASHMTSASNEQFF
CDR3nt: TGTGCCAGCCATATGACTAGCGCCTCCAATGAGCAGTTCTTC

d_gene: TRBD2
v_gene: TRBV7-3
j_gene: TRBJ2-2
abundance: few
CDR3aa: CASSSVAGGPVGELFF
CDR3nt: TGTGCCAGCAGCTCAGTAGCGGGAGGGCCGGTCGGGGAGCTGTTTTTT

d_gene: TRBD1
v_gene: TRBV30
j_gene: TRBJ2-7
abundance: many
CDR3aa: CAWRPPDRGYEQYF
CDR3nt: TGTGCCTGGAGGCCCCCGGACAGGGGATACGAGCAGTACTTC

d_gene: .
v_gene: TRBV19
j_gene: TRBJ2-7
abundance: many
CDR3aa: CASSITASYEQYF
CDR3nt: TGTGCCAGTAGTATAACAGCCAGCTACGAGCAGTACTTC

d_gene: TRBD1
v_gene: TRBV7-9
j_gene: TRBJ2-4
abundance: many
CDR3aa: CASSSYRDSKNIQYF
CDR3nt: TGTGCCAGCAGCTCTTACCGGGACAGCAAAAACATTCAGTACTTC

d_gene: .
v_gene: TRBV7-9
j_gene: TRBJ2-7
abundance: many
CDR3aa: CASSFTDEQYF
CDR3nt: TGTGCCAGCAGCTTCACAGACGAGCAGTACTTC

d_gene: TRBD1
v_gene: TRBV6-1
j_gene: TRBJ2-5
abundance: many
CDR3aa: CATQRDRQETQYF
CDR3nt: TGTGCCACGCAGAGGGACAGGCAAGAGACCCAGTACTTC

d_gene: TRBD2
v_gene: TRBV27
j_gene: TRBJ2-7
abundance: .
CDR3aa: CASSIREAYEQYF
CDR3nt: TGTGCCAGCAGTATCCGGGAGGCCTACGAGCAGTACTTC

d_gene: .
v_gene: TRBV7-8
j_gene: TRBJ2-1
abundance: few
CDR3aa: CASSTGTYSYNEQFF
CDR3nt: TGTGCCAGCAGCACCGGGACTTACTCCTACAATGAGCAGTTCTTC

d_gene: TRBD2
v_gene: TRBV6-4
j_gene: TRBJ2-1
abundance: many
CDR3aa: CASSGTSGGVRNEQFF
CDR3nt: TGTGCCAGCAGCGGGACTAGCGGGGGGGTAAGGAATGAGCAGTTCTTC

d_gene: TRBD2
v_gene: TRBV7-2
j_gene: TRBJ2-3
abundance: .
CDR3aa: CASSRGGRDTQYF
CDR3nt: TGTGCCAGCAGCCGGGGGGGAAGAGATACGCAGTATTTT

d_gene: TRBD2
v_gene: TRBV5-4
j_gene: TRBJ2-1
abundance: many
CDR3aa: CASSLGTSGSSYNEQFF
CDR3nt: TGTGCCAGCAGCCTGGGGACTAGCGGGAGTTCCTACAATGAGCAGTTCTTC

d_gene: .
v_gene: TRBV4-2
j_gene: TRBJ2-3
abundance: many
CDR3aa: CASTTEGGGTDTQYF
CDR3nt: TGTGCCAGTACAACGGAGGGGGGAGGGACAGATACGCAGTATTTT

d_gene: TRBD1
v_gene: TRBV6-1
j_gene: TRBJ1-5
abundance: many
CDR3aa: CASSESAGQGNQPQHF
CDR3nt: TGTGCCAGCAGTGAAAGCGCGGGACAGGGGAATCAGCCCCAGCATTTT

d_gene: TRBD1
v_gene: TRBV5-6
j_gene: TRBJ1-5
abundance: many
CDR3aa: CASSSTGINQPQHF
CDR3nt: TGTGCCAGCAGCTCGACAGGGATCAATCAGCCCCAGCATTTT

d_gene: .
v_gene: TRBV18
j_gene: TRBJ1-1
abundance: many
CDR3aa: CASSPSGQNTEAFF
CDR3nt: TGTGCCAGCTCACCATCGGGACAGAACACTGAAGCTTTCTTT

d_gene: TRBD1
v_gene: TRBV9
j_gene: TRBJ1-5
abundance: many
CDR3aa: CASSLGTGVQPQHF
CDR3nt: TGTGCCAGCAGCTTAGGGACAGGGGTACAGCCCCAGCATTTT

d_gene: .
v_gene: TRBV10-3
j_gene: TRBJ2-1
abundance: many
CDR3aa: CAISDREEQFF
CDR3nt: TGTGCCATCAGTGACCGGGAAGAGCAGTTCTTC

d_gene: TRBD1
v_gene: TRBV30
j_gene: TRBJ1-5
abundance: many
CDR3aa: CAWSVAGGHQPQHF
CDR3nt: TGTGCCTGGAGTGTTGCAGGGGGGCATCAGCCCCAGCATTTT

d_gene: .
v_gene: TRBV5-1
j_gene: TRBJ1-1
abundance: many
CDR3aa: CASSFGGMNTEAFF
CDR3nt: TGCGCCAGCAGCTTCGGCGGCATGAACACTGAAGCTTTCTTT

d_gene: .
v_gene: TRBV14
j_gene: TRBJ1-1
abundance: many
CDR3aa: CASSQIDKNTEAFF
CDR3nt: TGTGCCAGCAGCCAAATAGACAAGAACACTGAAGCTTTCTTT

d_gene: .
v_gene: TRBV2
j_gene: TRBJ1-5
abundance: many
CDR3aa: CASSEQLWRPQHF
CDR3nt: TGTGCCAGCAGTGAACAGTTGTGGAGGCCCCAGCATTTT

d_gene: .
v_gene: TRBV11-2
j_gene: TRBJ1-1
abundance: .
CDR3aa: CASSQHYVQNTEAFF
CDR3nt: TGTGCCAGCAGCCAACACTACGTACAGAACACTGAAGCTTTCTTT

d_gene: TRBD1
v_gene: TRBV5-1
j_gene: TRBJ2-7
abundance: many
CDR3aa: CASSRAGTGSNEQYF
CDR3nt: TGCGCCAGCAGCCGGGCCGGGACAGGATCTAACGAGCAGTACTTC

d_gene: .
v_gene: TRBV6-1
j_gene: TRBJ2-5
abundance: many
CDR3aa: CASSEVVTLLTPSYF
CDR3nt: TGTGCCAGCAGTGAAGTAGTGACACTGCTTACACCCTCGTACTTC

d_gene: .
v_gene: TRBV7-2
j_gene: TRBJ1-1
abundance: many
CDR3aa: CASSLLMNTEAFF
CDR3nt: TGTGCCAGCAGCCTACTAATGAACACTGAAGCTTTCTTT

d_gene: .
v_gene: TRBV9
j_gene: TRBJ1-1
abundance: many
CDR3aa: CASSGNEGGAFF
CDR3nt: TGTGCCAGCAGCGGTAATGAGGGAGGAGCTTTCTTT

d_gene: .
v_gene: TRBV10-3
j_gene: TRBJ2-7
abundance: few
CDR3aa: CAISESPTYEQYF
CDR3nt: TGTGCCATCAGTGAGTCCCCAACCTACGAGCAGTACTTC

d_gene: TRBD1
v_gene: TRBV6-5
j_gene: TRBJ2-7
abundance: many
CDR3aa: CASSYSAGGYEQYF
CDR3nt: TGTGCCAGCAGTTACTCGGCAGGGGGCTACGAGCAGTACTTC

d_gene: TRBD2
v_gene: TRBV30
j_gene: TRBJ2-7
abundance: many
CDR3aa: CAWSVGLAGAYEQYF
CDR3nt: TGTGCCTGGAGTGTCGGGCTAGCGGGAGCCTACGAGCAGTACTTC

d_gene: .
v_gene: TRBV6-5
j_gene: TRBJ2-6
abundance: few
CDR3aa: CASYSGPGANVLTF
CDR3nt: TGTGCCAGCTACAGTGGCCCCGGGGCCAACGTCCTGACTTTC

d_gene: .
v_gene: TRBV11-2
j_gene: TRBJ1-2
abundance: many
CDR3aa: CASSPSLYGYTF
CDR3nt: TGTGCCAGCAGCCCCTCTCTTTATGGCTACACCTTC

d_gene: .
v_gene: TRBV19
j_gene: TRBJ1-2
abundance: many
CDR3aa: CASSPTRGAGGYTF
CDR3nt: TGTGCCAGTAGTCCCACTCGTGGGGCAGGGGGCTACACCTTC

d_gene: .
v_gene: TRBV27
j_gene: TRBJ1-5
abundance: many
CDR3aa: CASSFTGYQPQHF
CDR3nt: TGTGCCAGCAGCTTCACAGGGTATCAGCCCCAGCATTTT

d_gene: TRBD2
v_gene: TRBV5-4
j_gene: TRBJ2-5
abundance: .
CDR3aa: CASSHGGLAAQETQYF
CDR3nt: TGTGCCAGCAGCCACGGGGGACTAGCCGCCCAAGAGACCCAGTACTTC

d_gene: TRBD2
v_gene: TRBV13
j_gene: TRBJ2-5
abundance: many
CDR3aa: CASSLWRGNQETQYF
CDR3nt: TGTGCCAGCAGCTTGTGGCGGGGGAACCAAGAGACCCAGTACTTC

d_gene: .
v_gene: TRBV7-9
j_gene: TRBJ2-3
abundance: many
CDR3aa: CASSLWGRTDTQYF
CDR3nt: TGTGCCAGCAGCTTGTGGGGGCGCACAGATACGCAGTATTTT

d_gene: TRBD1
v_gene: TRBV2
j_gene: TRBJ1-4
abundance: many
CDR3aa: CASSEAGTGGEKLFF
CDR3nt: TGTGCCAGCAGTGAAGCTGGGACAGGGGGTGAAAAACTGTTTTTT

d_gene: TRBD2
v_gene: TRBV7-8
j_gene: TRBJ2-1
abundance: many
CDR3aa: CASSLVRLAAFNEQFF
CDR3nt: TGTGCCAGCAGCTTAGTAAGGCTAGCGGCCTTCAATGAGCAGTTCTTC

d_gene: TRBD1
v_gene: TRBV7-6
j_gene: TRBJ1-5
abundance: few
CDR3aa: CASSRMTGGSQPQHF
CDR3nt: TGTGCCAGCAGCCGAATGACAGGGGGCAGTCAGCCCCAGCATTTT

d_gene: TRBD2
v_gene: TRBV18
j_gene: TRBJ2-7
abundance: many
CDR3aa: CASSQAGDSEQYF
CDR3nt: TGTGCCAGCTCGCAAGCGGGAGACTCCGAGCAGTACTTC